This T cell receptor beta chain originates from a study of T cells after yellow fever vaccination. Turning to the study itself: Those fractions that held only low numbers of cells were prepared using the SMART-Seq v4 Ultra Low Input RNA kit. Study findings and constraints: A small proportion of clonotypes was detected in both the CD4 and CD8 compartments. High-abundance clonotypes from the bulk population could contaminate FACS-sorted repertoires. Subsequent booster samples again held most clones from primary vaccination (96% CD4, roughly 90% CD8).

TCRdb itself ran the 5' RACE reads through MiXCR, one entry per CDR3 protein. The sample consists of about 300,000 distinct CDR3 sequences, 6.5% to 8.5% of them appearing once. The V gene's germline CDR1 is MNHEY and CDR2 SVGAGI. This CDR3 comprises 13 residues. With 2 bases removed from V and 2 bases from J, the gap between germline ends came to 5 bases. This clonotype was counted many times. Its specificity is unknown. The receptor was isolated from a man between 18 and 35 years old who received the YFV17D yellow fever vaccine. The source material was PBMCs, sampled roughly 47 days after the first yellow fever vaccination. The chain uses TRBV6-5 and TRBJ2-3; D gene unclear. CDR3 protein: CASSYAITDTQYF. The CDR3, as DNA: TGTGCCAGCAGTTACGCAATCACAGATACGCAGTATTTT.